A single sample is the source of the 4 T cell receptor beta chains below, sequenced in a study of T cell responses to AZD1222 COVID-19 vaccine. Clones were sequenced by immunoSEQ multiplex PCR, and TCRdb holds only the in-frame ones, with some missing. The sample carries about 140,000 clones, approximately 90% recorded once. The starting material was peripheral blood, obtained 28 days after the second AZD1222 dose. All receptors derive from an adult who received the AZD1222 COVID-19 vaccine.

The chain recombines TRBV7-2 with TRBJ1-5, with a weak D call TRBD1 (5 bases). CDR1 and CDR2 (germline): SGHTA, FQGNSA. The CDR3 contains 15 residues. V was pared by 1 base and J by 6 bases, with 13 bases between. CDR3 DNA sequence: TGTGCCAGCAGCTTAGTCCCAGGGATAGGTCAGCCCCAGCATTTT. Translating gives CASSLVPGIGQPQHF.

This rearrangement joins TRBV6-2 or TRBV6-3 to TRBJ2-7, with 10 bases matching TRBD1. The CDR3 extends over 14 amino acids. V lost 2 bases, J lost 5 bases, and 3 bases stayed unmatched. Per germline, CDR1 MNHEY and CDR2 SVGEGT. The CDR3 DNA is TGTGCCAGCAGTTACGGGGGGACAGGGGACGAGCAGTACTTC. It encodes CASSYGGTGDEQYF.

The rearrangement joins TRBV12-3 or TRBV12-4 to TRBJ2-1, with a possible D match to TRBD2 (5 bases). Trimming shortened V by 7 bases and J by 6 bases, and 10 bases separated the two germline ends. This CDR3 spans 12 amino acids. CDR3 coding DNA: TGTGCCAGCACCCTACGGGGCAATGAGCAGTTCTTC. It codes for CASTLRGNEQFF.

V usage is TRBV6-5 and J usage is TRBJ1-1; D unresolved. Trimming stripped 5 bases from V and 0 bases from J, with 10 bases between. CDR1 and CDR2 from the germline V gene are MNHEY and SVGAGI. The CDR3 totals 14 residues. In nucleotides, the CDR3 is TGTGCCAGCAGTAGGGCCAGTTTGAACACTGAAGCTTTCTTT. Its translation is CASSRASLNTEAFF.